This T cell receptor beta chain is from a study of beta chain features in type 1 diabetes. Study-wide findings and caveats: For cells with high TCR expression, cDNA sequencing could yield over-representation. A closer apparent resemblance between naive, central memory and Treg TCRB repertoires was seen in patients than in healthy donors. Fewer insertions but more deletions were seen at VDJ junctions in type 1 diabetes patients.

Reverse transcribing all isolated RNA meant expressed TCRB transcripts were sequenced. Repertoires were generated with immunoSEQ multiplex PCR, while TCRdb's copy carries only in-frame clones and drops some. The repertoire consists of some 250,000 clones, with about 26% occurring once and the leading ten covering more than 3%. About this clone itself: Its antigen is as yet unknown.

Every donor had blood drawn once into heparin, around 0.12 L on average. CDR3 length equals 12 residues. Germline CDR1 SGHRS, CDR2 YFSETQ. Trimming removed 4 bases from V and 9 bases from J; junction bases left unmatched: 3. What was sequenced was central memory CD4+ T cells from blood. The rearrangement joins TRBV5-1 to TRBJ2-1; 8 bases align to TRBD2. The receptor's source is a man under 40 in good health. The CDR3: CASSQRETEQFF. DNA of the CDR3: TGCGCCAGCAGCCAGCGGGAGACTGAGCAGTTCTTC.